This TCR beta chain was found in a study of T cell repertoires in ileal Crohn's disease. This CDR3 is 13 amino acids long. Germline CDR1 and CDR2: SNHLY and FYNNEI. Trimming took 3 bases from V and 6 from J; bases not matched to a gene: 2. Turning to this clone: What it binds is not known.

Repertoires were generated with immunoSEQ multiplex PCR, while TCRdb's copy carries only in-frame clones and drops some. The profile shows around 7,500 clones, roughly 78% of them singletons. Time point here: proximal margin of the surgical specimen (macroscopically non-inflamed). The study's findings and limits: High-frequency clones were more common in sorted CD8 than CD4 cells.

Input material: ileal tissue. The TCR sequence derives from an adult with Crohn's disease. The genes are TRBV2 and TRBJ1-1; 9 bases fit TRBD1. The CDR3 DNA follows: TGTGCCAGCAGTGACGGGACAGGGCCTGAAGCTTTCTTT. This sequence encodes CASSDGTGPEAFF.